This TCR beta chain was sequenced in a study of shared clonotypes between healthy human individuals. The study's findings and limits: Naive subsets generally exceeded memory subsets in estimated richness. Though the depth was large, rarefaction showed that sorted-subset sequencing was incomplete.

Sequencing used immunoSEQ multiplex PCR; TCRdb keeps in-frame clones, though not all of them. The table shows roughly 1 million clones, with around 74% occurring only once. Points on this clone: Antigen unknown.

After removal of 1 base from V and 8 bases from J, the junction contained 3 bases not matched to a gene. Germline CDR1 is LNHDA and CDR2 is SQIVND (reference sequence). The CDR3 runs 13 residues. This chain uses TRBV19 with TRBJ1-2; TRBD1 matches 8 bases. This receptor was identified in a man between 18 and 35 years old in good health. Sequenced: memory CD4+ T cells sorted from blood. Subset indicated: CD45RA-negative fraction. The CDR3 protein is CASSIGRGLGYTF. The CDR3 nucleotides are TGTGCCAGTAGTATAGGCAGGGGGCTCGGCTACACCTTC.